The TCR beta chain under discussion was sequenced for a study of blood T cell repertoires in COVID-19. Overall study context: PBMCs, B-cell-depleted T cells, or T cells provided the cDNA or gDNA that made up the material.

In the study's own analysis: Using reference gene primer amplification, nucleated cell counts were estimated. Profiling relied on immunoSEQ multiplex PCR, and the TCRdb table lists in-frame clones only, not all of them. V and J calls and clone size come straight from that table; D and trimming were deduced from the DNA. The sample yields roughly 280,000 clones, about 85% seen once. The source of this sequence is a man between 18 and 35 years old with active or convalescent COVID-19. Sequenced: peripheral blood.

Here the CDR3 reads CASSLWLTSGQETQYF. CDR3 nucleotide sequence: TGTGCCAGCAGCTTATGGTTAACTAGCGGCCAAGAGACCCAGTACTTC. The rearrangement uses TRBV11-2 and TRBJ2-5, with TRBD2 matching over 8 bases. Germline trimming cut 2 bases from V and 1 base from J; bases unmatched to any gene: 6. Germline values: CDR1 SGHAT, CDR2 FQNNGV. The CDR3 spans 16 residues.